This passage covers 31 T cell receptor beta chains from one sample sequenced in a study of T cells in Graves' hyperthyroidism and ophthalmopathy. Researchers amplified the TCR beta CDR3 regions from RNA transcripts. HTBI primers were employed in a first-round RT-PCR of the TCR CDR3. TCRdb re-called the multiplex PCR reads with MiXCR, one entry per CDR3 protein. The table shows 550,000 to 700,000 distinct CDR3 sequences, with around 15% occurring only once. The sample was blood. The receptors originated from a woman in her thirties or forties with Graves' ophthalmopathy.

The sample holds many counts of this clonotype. The CDR3 sequence: CAIKKEMNTEAFF. For the CDR3, the DNA is TGTGCCATCAAGAAGGAAATGAACACTGAAGCTTTCTTT. J is TRBJ1-1 and V is TRBV10-3; no clear D gene. CDR3 length: 13 residues. V was pared by 7 bases and J by 0 bases, with 9 bases between. Germline CDR1 ENHRY, CDR2 SYGVKD.

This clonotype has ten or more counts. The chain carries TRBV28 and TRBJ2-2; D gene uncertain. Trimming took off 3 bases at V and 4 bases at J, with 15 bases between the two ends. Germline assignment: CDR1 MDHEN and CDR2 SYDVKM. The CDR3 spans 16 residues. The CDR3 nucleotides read TGTGCCAGCAGTTTTTTTGACGGGTGGGGCACCGGGGAGCTGTTTTTT. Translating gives CASSFFDGWGTGELFF.

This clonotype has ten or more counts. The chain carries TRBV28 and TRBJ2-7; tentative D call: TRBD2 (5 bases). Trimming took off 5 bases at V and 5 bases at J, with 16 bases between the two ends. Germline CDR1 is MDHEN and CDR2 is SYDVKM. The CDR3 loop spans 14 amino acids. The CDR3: CASSRPGEKDEQYF. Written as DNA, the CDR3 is TGTGCCAGCAGTCGCCCCGGGGAGAAGGACGAGCAGTACTTC.

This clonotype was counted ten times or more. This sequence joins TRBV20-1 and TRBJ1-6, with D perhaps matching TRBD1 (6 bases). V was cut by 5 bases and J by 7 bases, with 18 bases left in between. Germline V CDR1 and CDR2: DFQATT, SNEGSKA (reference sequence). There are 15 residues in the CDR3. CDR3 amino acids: CSALKGGRENSPLHF. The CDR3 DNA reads TGCAGTGCTCTAAAGGGGGGGAGGGAAAATTCACCCCTCCACTTT.

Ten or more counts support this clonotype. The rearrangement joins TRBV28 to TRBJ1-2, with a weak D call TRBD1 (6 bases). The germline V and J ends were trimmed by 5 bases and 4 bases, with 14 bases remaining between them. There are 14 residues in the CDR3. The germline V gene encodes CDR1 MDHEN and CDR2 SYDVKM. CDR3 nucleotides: TGTGCCAGCAGTACCTACTCCAGGGGCTATGGCTACACCTTC. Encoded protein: CASSTYSRGYGYTF.

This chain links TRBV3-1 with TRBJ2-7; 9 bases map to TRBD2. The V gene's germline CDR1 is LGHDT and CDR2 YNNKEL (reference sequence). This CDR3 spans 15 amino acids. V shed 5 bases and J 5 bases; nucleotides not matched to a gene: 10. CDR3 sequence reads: CASSFSGSLRNEQYF. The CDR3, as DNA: TGTGCCAGCAGCTTTAGCGGGAGTCTACGAAACGAGCAGTACTTC.

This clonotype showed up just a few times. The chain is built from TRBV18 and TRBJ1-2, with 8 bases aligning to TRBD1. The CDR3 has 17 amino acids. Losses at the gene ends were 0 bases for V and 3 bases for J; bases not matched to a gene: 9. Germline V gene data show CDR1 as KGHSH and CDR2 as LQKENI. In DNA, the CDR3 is TGTGCCAGCTCACCACCTTACGGGACAGGCCCACACTATGGCTACACCTTC. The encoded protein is CASSPPYGTGPHYGYTF.

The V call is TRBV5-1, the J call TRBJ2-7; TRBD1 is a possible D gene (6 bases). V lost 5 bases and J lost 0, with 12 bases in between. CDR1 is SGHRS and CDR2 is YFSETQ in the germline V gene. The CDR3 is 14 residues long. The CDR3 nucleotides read TGCGCCAGCAGACCAAGACAGGACTCCTACGAGCAGTACTTC. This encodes CASRPRQDSYEQYF.

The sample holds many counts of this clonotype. Written as DNA, the CDR3 is TGCAGTGCTATGGCAGCAGAATATGGCTACACCTTC. Translation gives CSAMAAEYGYTF. V usage is TRBV20-1 and J usage is TRBJ1-2; D unresolved. From germline, CDR1 is DFQATT and CDR2 SNEGSKA (reference sequence). There are 12 residues in the CDR3. V was clipped by 4 bases and J by 5 bases, with 11 bases between them.

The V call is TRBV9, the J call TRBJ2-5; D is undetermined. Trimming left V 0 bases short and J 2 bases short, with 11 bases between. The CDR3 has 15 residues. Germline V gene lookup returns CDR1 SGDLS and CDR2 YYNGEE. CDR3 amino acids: CASSVATTDQETQYF. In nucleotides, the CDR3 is TGTGCCAGCAGCGTAGCTACGACTGATCAAGAGACCCAGTACTTC. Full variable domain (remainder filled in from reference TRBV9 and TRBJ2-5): DSGVTQTPKHLITATGQRVTLRCSPRSGDLSVYWYQQSLDQGLQFLIQYYNGEERAKGNILERFSAQQFPDLHSELNLSSLELGDSALYFCASSVATTDQETQYFGPGTRLLVL.

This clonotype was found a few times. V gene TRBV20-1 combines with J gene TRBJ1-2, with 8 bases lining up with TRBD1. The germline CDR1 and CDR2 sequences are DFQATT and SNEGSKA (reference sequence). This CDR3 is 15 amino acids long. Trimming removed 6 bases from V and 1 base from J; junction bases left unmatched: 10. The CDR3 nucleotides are TGCAGTGCCTCTCAACGGACAGGGATTAACTATGGCTACACCTTC. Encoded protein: CSASQRTGINYGYTF.

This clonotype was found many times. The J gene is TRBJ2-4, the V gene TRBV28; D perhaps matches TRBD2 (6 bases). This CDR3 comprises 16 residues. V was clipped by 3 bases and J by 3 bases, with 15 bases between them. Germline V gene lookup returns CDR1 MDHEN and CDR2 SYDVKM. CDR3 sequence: CASSFAGIMGKNIQYF. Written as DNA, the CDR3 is TGTGCCAGCAGTTTCGCGGGAATTATGGGCAAAAACATTCAGTACTTC. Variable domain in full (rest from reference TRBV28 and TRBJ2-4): DVKVTQSSRYLVKRTGEKVFLECVQDMDHENMFWYRQDPGLGLRLIYFSYDVKMKEKGDIPEGYSVSREKKERFSLILESASTNQTSMYLCASSFAGIMGKNIQYFGAGTRLSVL.

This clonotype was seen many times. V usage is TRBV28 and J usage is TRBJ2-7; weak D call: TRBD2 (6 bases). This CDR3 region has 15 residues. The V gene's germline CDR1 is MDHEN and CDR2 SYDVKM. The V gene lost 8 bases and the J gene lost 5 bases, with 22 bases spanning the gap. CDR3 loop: CASLPLLGEDNEQYF. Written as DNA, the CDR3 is TGTGCCAGCCTCCCCCTTTTGGGGGAGGACAACGAGCAGTACTTC.

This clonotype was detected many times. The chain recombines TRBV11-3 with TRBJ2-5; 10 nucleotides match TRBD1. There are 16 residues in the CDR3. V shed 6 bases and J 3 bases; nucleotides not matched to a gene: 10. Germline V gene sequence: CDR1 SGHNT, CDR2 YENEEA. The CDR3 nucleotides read TGTGCCAGCAGTCCTACTCCCGGGACAGGGGAAGAGACCCAGTACTTC. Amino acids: CASSPTPGTGEETQYF.

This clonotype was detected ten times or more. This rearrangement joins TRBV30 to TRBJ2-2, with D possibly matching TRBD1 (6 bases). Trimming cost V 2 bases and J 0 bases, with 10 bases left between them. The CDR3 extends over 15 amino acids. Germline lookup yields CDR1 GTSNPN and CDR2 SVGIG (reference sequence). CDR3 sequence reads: CAWSSGQTNTGELFF. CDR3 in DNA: TGTGCCTGGAGTAGTGGACAGACGAACACCGGGGAGCTGTTTTTT.

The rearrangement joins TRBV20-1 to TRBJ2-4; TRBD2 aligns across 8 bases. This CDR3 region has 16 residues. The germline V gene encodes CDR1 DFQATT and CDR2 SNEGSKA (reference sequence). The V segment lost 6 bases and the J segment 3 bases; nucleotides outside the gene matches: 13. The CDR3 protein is CSAPVLSGSDKNIQYF. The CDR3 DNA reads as TGCAGTGCCCCGGTACTGAGCGGGAGCGACAAAAACATTCAGTACTTC.

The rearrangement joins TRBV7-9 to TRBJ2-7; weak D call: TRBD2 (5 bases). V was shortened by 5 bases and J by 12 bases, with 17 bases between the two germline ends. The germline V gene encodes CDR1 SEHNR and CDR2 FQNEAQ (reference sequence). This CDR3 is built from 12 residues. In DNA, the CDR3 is TGTGCCAGCAGCCAAACAGAGGGAAGTCGGTACTTC. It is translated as CASSQTEGSRYF.

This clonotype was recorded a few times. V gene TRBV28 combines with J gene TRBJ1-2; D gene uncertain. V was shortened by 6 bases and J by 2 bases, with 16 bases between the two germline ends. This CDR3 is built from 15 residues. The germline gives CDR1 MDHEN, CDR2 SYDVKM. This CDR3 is CASSSPSDLNYGYTF. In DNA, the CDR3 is TGTGCCAGCAGCTCCCCCAGTGACCTCAACTATGGCTACACCTTC.

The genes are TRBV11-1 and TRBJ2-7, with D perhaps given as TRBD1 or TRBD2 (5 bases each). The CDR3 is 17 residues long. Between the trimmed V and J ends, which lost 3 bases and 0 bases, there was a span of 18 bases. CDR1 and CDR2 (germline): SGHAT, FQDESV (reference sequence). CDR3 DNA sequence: TGTGCCAGCAGCTTGGGGTCCGGGACGTGGAGCTCCTACGAGCAGTACTTC. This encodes CASSLGSGTWSSYEQYF.

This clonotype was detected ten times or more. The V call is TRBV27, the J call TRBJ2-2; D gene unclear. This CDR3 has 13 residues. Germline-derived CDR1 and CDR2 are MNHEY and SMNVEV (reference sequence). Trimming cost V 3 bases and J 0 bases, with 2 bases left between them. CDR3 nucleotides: TGTGCCAGCAGTTTGGCGAACACCGGGGAGCTGTTTTTT. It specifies CASSLANTGELFF.

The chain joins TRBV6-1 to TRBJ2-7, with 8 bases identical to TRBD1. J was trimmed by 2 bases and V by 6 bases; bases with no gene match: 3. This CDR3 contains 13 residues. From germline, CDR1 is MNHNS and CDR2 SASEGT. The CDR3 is CASRQGATYEQYF. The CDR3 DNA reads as TGTGCCAGCAGGCAGGGGGCGACCTACGAGCAGTACTTC.

In DNA, the CDR3 is TGTGCCAGCAGTTACTCAGACTTCTACGAGCAGTACTTC. Amino acid sequence: CASSYSDFYEQYF. The chain combines TRBV6-2 or TRBV6-3 with TRBJ2-7; no definite D call. The CDR3 loop spans 13 amino acids. The ends were cut back, 0 bases at V and 3 bases at J, with 6 bases in the middle. The germline V gene encodes CDR1 MNHEY and CDR2 SVGEGT.

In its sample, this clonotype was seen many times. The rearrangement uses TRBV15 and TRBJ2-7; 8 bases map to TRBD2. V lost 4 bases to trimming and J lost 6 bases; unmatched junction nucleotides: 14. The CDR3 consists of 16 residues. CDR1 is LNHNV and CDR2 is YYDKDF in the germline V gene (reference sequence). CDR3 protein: CATSIKFGRAGAEQYF. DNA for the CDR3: TGTGCCACCAGCATTAAGTTCGGGAGGGCCGGGGCCGAGCAGTACTTC.

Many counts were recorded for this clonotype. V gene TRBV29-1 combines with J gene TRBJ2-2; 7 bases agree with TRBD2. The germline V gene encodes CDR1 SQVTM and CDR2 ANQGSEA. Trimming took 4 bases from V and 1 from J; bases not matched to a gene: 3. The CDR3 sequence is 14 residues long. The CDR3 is CSVGGGVNTGELFF. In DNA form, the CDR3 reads TGCAGCGTTGGGGGAGGGGTGAACACCGGGGAGCTGTTTTTT.

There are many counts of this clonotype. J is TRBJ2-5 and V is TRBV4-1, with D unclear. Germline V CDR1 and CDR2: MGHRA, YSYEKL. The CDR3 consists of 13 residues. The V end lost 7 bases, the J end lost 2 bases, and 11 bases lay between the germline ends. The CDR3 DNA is TGCGCCAGCATGGGTCTTTATCAAGAGACCCAGTACTTC. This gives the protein CASMGLYQETQYF.

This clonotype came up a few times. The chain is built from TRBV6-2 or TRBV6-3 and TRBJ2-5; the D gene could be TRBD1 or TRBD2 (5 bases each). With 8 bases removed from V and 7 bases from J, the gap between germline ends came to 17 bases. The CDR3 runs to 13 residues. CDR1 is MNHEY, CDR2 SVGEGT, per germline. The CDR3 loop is CASRPGPRGTQYF. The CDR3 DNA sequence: TGTGCCAGCCGACCGGGACCCCGGGGGACCCAGTACTTC.

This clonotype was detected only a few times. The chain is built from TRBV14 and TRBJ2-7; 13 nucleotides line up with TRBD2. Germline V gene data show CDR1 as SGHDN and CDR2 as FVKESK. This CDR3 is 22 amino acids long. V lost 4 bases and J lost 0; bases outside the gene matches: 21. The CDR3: CASSRPAIPATSGRPSSYEQYF. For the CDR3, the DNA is TGTGCCAGCAGCCGCCCTGCCATCCCGGCGACTAGCGGGAGGCCTAGCTCCTACGAGCAGTACTTC.

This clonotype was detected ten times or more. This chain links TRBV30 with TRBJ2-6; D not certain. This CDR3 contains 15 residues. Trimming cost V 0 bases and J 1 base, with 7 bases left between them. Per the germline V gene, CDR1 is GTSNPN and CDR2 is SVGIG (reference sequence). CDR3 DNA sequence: TGTGCCTGGAGTGTGCTAGGATCTGGGGCCAACGTCCTGACTTTC. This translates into CAWSVLGSGANVLTF.

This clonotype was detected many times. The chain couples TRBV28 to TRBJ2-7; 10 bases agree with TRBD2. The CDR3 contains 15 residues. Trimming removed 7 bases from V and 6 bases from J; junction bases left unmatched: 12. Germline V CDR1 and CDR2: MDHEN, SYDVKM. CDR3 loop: CASTPMLAGVAEQYF. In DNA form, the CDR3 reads TGTGCCAGCACCCCTATGCTAGCGGGAGTAGCCGAGCAGTACTTC.

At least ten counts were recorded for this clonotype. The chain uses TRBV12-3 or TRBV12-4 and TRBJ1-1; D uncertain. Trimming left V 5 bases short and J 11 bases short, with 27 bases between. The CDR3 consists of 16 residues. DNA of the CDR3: TGTGCCAGCAGTCAACCTCCTGGTCCACCAACCCGGCGGGCTTTCTTT. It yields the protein CASSQPPGPPTRRAFF.

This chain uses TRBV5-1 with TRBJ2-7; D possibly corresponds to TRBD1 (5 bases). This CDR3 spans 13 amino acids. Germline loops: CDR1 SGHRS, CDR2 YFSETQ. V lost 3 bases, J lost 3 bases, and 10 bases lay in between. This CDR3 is CASSWTDNYEQYF. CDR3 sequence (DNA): TGCGCCAGCAGCTGGACGGACAACTACGAGCAGTACTTC.